The present T cell receptor (beta chain) was sequenced within a study of blood T cell repertoires in COVID-19. Study background: The study drew acute and convalescent COVID-19 samples from the United States, Italy and Spain. PBMCs, B-cell-depleted T cells, or T cells provided the cDNA or gDNA that made up the material.

This clone was observed a single time. The CDR3 has 16 amino acids. CDR1 is LGHNA and CDR2 is YSLEER in the germline V gene. V dropped 4 bases and J dropped 2; count of bases not matched to a gene: 9. In the original workflow: Amplifying reference gene primers gave estimates of nucleated cell counts. Produced via immunoSEQ multiplex PCR; TCRdb's table is partial and in-frame only. From that table come the V and J calls and clone size; the DNA was used to work out D and trimming. Here the sample spans roughly 10,000 clones, around 80% being singletons. This clonotype originated in a man between 65 and 80 years old with active COVID-19. V and J are TRBV4-3 and TRBJ2-3; 7 bases match TRBD2. Sequences were obtained from peripheral blood. The CDR3 DNA is TGCGCCAGCAGCCCCCTAGGGGCGGGGGACACAGATACGCAGTATTTT. This codes for CASSPLGAGDTDTQYF.